The rows below give T cell receptor beta chains drawn from one sample of a study of cytomegalovirus exposure and HLA in healthy donors. The assay was immunoSEQ multiplex PCR, and TCRdb's table has in-frame clones only and misses some. The sample lists 150,000 or so clones, roughly nine tenths occurring once. The specimen sequenced was PBMCs. The receptors stem from a woman in her late teens or twenties in good health and CMV-seropositive. CDR3s include the opening cysteine and the closing phenylalanine or tryptophan. The D gene is left open where the match is weak. Some rows mark clone size as missing; the rest say once, few, many or name a class of expanded clone.

D	size	V	J	DNA	CDR3
NA	once	TRBV2	TRBJ2-1	TGTGCCAGCAGTGGGGGGCTAGACTCCTACAATGAGCAGTTCTTC	CASSGGLDSYNEQFF
NA	NA	TRBV27	TRBJ2-7	TGTGCCAGCAGTTTAACAGGGTACTACGAGCAGTACTTC	CASSLTGYYEQYF
NA	NA	TRBV28	TRBJ2-2	TGTGCCAGCAGTTTCCGTGGCCCGGGGTTCGGGGAGCTGTTTTTT	CASSFRGPGFGELFF
NA	NA	TRBV6-4	TRBJ1-1	TGTGCCAGCAGCCCCGACCCCGGTGGAGGCACTGAAGCTTTCTTT	CASSPDPGGGTEAFF
TRBD1	few	TRBV7-8	TRBJ1-6	TGTGCCAGCAGCTTGCCGACAGGGGGCAATTCACCCCTCCACTTT	CASSLPTGGNSPLHF
TRBD1	NA	TRBV5-6	TRBJ2-7	TGTGCCAGCAGCTTGGGGTCGGGACAGGGTCCCTGGTCCTACGAGCAGTACTTC	CASSLGSGQGPWSYEQYF
TRBD1	NA	TRBV5-1	TRBJ1-2	TGCGCCAGCAGCTTCGGGACAGGGAGTGTGGAAGGCTACACCTTC	CASSFGTGSVEGYTF
NA	NA	TRBV28	TRBJ1-1	TGTGCCAGCAGTTTCGCCGGGGGAGGGACTGAAGCTTTCTTT	CASSFAGGGTEAFF
TRBD1	few	TRBV7-3	TRBJ1-1	TGTGCCAGCAGCTCACAGGGGACGAACACTGAAGCTTTCTTT	CASSSQGTNTEAFF
NA	NA	TRBV28	TRBJ1-6	TGTGCCAGCAAAGGAGGGGCTAAGATGGGCTATAATTCACCCCTCCACTTT	CASKGGAKMGYNSPLHF
NA	NA	TRBV30	TRBJ1-1	TGTGCCTTCGGGAGGGGGGCTTACACTGAAGCTTTCTTT	CAFGRGAYTEAFF
NA	NA	TRBV27	TRBJ2-7	TGTGCCAGCAGCCCTGACGGGGGGCTAGGCGAGCAGTACTTC	CASSPDGGLGEQYF
TRBD2	NA	TRBV28	TRBJ2-7	TGTGCCAGTAGCAGACTAGCGGGGATCTACGAGCAGTACTTC	CASSRLAGIYEQYF
TRBD1	NA	TRBV6-5	TRBJ2-7	TGTGCCAGCGGACAGGCTGGGGACAGATACGAGCAGTACTTC	CASGQAGDRYEQYF
NA	NA	TRBV11-3	TRBJ1-2	TGTGCCAGCAAACAACTTGTTAGGAGCGTGACTATACGAGCAGAATATGGCTACACCTTC	CASKQLVRSVTIRAEYGYTF
NA	NA	TRBV6-1	TRBJ1-2	TGTGCCAGCAGTGAATCCGGCGGGCTCGTAGGCTACACCTTC	CASSESGGLVGYTF
NA	NA	TRBV18	TRBJ1-1	TGTGCCAGCTCACCGACAGGCCTGCCGAACACTGAAGCTTTCTTT	CASSPTGLPNTEAFF
TRBD1	NA	TRBV27	TRBJ2-5	TGTGCCAGCAGTTTATCGGGGACAGGGGGCTGGGAGACCCAGTACTTC	CASSLSGTGGWETQYF
NA	NA	TRBV13	TRBJ1-5	TGTGCCAGCAGCTCTCTTAATCAGCCCCAGCATTTT	CASSSLNQPQHF
NA	NA	TRBV7-9	TRBJ2-5	TGTGCCAGCAGCGATACTAACCAAGAGACCCAGTACTTC	CASSDTNQETQYF
TRBD1	NA	TRBV2	TRBJ1-5	TGTGCCAGCAGTGAAGGGGACAGAAGACAGCCCCAGCATTTT	CASSEGDRRQPQHF
NA	NA	TRBV7-2	TRBJ1-1	TGTGCCAGCAGCTCGCAGGGGACTGAAGCTTTCTTT	CASSSQGTEAFF
NA	NA	TRBV19	TRBJ1-5	TGTGCCAGTAGTAGCGGACAGATTAACCAGCCCCAGCATTTT	CASSSGQINQPQHF
TRBD1	few	TRBV6-5	TRBJ1-6	TGTGCCAGCAGTCCGCTGACAGGGCCGGGGTCACCCCTCCACTTT	CASSPLTGPGSPLHF
NA	NA	TRBV11-2	TRBJ1-3	TGTGCCAGCAGCCCTCAGGGCTCTGGAAACACCATATATTTT	CASSPQGSGNTIYF
TRBD1	NA	TRBV6-1	TRBJ2-2	TGTGCCAGTGACAGGGGGAACACCGGGGAGCTGTTTTTT	CASDRGNTGELFF
NA	once	TRBV30	TRBJ2-1	TGTGCCATGCGGGCGGCCGGGATCTACAATGAGCAGTTCTTC	CAMRAAGIYNEQFF
TRBD1	NA	TRBV6-5	TRBJ2-3	TGTGCCAGCAGCAGGGGGCGGGGAAGAGATACGCAGTATTTT	CASSRGRGRDTQYF
NA	NA	TRBV6-5	TRBJ2-1	TGTGCCAGCACCCTCTTCGGCAATGAGCAGTTCTTC	CASTLFGNEQFF
TRBD1	NA	TRBV11-2	TRBJ1-2	TGTGCCAGCAGCTTATCAGGGGGATTCGGCTATGGCTACACCTTC	CASSLSGGFGYGYTF
NA	NA	TRBV4-2	TRBJ1-2	TGTGCCAGCAGCCAAGAAGGGCAGGGAAAGACCTATGGCTACACCTTC	CASSQEGQGKTYGYTF
NA	NA	TRBV5-1	TRBJ1-3	TGCGCCAGCAGCTTGGAAGGGGTCGGAAACACCATATATTTT	CASSLEGVGNTIYF
NA	NA	TRBV7-9	TRBJ2-3	TGTGCCAGCAGAGGGGACTCTAGCACAGATACGCAGTATTTT	CASRGDSSTDTQYF
NA	NA	TRBV6-5	TRBJ1-1	TGTGCCAGCAGTTACGCAGGCGAGAACACTGAAGCTTTCTTT	CASSYAGENTEAFF